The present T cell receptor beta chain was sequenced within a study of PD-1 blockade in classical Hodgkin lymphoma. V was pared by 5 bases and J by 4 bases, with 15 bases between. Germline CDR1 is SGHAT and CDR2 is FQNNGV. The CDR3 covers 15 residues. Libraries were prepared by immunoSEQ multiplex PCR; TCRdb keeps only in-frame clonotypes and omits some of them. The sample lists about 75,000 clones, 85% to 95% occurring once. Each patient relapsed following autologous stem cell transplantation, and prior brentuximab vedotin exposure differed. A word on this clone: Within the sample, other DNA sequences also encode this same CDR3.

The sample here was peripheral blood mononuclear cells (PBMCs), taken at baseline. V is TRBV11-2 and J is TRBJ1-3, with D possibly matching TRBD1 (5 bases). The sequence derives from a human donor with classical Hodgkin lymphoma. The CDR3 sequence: CASSPLGTAGNTIYF. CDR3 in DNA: TGTGCCAGCAGCCCGCTGGGGACCGCAGGAAACACCATATATTTT.